This passage covers 8 T cell receptor beta chains from one sample sequenced in a study of T cell responses to AZD1222 COVID-19 vaccine. Sequencing was performed with immunoSEQ multiplex PCR; in TCRdb, only in-frame clones are kept and a portion is missing. The repertoire includes about 180,000 clones, under 95% of them detected once, and roughly 1.7% sits in the top ten. The sequenced sample was peripheral blood, obtained 28 days after the second AZD1222 dose. The receptors here all came from an adult who received the AZD1222 COVID-19 vaccine.

The gene calls are TRBV24-1 and TRBJ1-5, with 9 bases that match TRBD1. The CDR3 has 17 amino acids. Germline CDR1 KGHDR, CDR2 SFDVKD. The V segment lost 2 bases and the J segment 5 bases; nucleotides outside the gene matches: 9. The CDR3: CATSDYGQGPWDQPQHF. Here the CDR3 DNA reads TGTGCCACCAGTGATTACGGACAGGGGCCCTGGGATCAGCCCCAGCATTTT.

This chain connects TRBV19 to TRBJ1-5; 7 bases agree with TRBD1. The CDR3 extends over 16 amino acids. After removal of 1 base from V and 5 bases from J, the junction contained 8 bases not matched to a gene. Germline loops: CDR1 LNHDA, CDR2 SQIVND (reference sequence). The CDR3 protein is CASSIVGRGLDQPQHF. CDR3 coding DNA: TGTGCCAGTAGTATAGTGGGCAGGGGGTTGGATCAGCCCCAGCATTTT.

The chain recombines TRBV5-1 with TRBJ2-2; tentatively, D is TRBD1 (6 bases). Trimming removed 3 bases from V and 2 bases from J, with 11 bases in between. Germline assignment: CDR1 SGHRS and CDR2 YFSETQ. The CDR3 contains 15 residues. The chain's CDR3 is CASSYRQANTGELFF. CDR3 sequence (DNA): TGCGCCAGCAGCTACCGACAGGCAAACACCGGGGAGCTGTTTTTT. The full variable domain, rest sourced from reference TRBV5-1 and TRBJ2-2, is KAGVTQTPRYLIKTRGQQVTLSCSPISGHRSVSWYQQTPGQGLQFLFEYFSETQRNKGNFPGRFSGRQFSNSRSEMNVSTLELGDSALYLCASSYRQANTGELFFGEGSRLTVL.

The J gene is TRBJ2-1, the V gene TRBV11-2, with a tentative D call TRBD1 (5 bases). V was clipped by 5 bases and J by 0 bases, with 11 bases between them. From germline, CDR1 is SGHAT and CDR2 FQNNGV. The CDR3 consists of 15 residues. CDR3 nucleotides: TGTGCCAGCAGCAGACAGTTGAGCTCCTACAATGAGCAGTTCTTC. Translated: CASSRQLSSYNEQFF.

V gene TRBV29-1 combines with J gene TRBJ2-3, with a weak D call TRBD1 (7 bases). Between the trimmed V and J ends, which lost 4 bases and 3 bases, there was a span of 14 bases. The CDR3 is made up of 14 amino acids. Looked up from germline, CDR1 is SQVTM and CDR2 is ANQGSEA. The CDR3 reads CSVAGGGWTDTQYF. The CDR3 DNA reads TGCAGCGTTGCTGGAGGGGGCTGGACAGATACGCAGTATTTT.

V gene TRBV12-5 combines with J gene TRBJ2-1, with 7 bases lining up with TRBD2. The J segment lost 14 bases and the V segment lost 0 bases, leaving 7 bases of the junction unmatched. CDR1 is LGHNT, CDR2 FRNRAP, per germline. The CDR3 runs to 13 residues. This CDR3 reads CASGLVLREHEFF. The CDR3, as DNA: TGTGCTAGTGGTTTGGTATTGCGGGAGCACGAGTTCTTC.

V and J are TRBV6-5 and TRBJ1-5; D is perhaps TRBD1 (6 bases). The length of the CDR3 is 15 residues. The germline V and J ends were trimmed by 8 bases and 4 bases, with 18 bases remaining between them. Looked up from germline, CDR1 is MNHEY and CDR2 is SVGAGI. The CDR3 DNA reads TGTGCCAGCCGGACAGATTCACATGGGAATCAGCCCCAGCATTTT. Translated, it gives CASRTDSHGNQPQHF.

The chain carries TRBV5-1 and TRBJ1-2; D gene ambiguous. This CDR3 spans 14 amino acids. Trimming took 4 bases from V and 3 from J, leaving 13 bases between them. Germline-derived CDR1 and CDR2 are SGHRS and YFSETQ. CDR3 region: CASSPDELHYGYTF. The CDR3 nucleotides read TGCGCCAGCAGCCCGGACGAACTCCACTATGGCTACACCTTC.